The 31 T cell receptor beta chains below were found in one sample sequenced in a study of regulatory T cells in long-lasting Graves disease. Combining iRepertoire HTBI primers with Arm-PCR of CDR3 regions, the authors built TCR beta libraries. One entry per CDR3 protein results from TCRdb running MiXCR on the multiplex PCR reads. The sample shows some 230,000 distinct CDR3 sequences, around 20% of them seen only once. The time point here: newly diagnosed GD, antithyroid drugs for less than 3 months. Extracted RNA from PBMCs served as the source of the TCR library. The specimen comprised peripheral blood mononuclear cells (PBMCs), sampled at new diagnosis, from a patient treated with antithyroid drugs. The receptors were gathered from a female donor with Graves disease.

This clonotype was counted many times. CDR3 in amino acids: CSARGSPQDTQYF. The DNA of the CDR3 is TGCAGTGCCAGGGGTTCGCCTCAAGATACGCAGTATTTT. The gene calls are TRBV20-1 and TRBJ2-3, with D possibly being TRBD1 (6 bases). Germline values: CDR1 DFQATT, CDR2 SNEGSKA (reference sequence). Trimming took 6 bases from V and 5 from J, leaving 15 bases between them. The CDR3 covers 13 residues.

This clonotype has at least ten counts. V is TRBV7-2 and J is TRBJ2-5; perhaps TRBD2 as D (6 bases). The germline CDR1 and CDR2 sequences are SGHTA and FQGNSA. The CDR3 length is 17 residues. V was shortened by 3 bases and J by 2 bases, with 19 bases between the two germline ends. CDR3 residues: CASSFPARGGWQETQYF. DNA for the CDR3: TGTGCCAGCAGCTTCCCAGCGCGGGGAGGATGGCAAGAGACCCAGTACTTC.

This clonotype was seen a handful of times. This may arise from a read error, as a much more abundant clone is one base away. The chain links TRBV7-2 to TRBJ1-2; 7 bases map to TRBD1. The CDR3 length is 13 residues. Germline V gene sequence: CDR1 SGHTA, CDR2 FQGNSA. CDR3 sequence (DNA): TGTGTCAGCAGCTTAGAGGGACAGACCCGCTACACCTTC. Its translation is CVSSLEGQTRYTF.

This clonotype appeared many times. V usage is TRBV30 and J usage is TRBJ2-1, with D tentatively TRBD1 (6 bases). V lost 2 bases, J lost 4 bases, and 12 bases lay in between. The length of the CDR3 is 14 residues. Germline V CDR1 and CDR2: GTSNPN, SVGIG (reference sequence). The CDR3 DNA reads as TGTGCCTGGAGTCTAACTAGGGGGTACAATGAGCAGTTCTTC. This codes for CAWSLTRGYNEQFF.

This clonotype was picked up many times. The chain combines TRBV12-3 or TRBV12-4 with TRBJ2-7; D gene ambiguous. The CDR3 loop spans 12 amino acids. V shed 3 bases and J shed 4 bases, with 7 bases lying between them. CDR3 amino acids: CASSLQDYEQYF. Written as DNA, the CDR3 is TGTGCCAGCAGTTTGCAGGATTACGAGCAGTACTTC.

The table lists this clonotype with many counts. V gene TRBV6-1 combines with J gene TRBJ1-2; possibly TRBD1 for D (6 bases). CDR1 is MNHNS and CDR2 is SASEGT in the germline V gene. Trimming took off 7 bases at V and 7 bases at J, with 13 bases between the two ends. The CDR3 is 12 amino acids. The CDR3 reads CASTTGKGGYTF. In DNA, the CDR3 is TGTGCCAGCACAACAGGGAAAGGTGGCTACACCTTC.

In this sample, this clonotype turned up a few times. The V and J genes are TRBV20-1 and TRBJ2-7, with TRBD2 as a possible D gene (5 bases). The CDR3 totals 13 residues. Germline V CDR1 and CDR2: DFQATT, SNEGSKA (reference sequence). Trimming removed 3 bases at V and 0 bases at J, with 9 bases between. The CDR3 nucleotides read TGCAGTGCTAGGGTTACTAGCTCCTACGAGCAGTACTTC. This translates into CSARVTSSYEQYF.

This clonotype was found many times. The CDR3 DNA sequence: TGTGCCAGCAGTTCGGAGGGTAGCGGAGGCTACGAGCAGTACTTC. Its translation: CASSSEGSGGYEQYF. The chain recombines TRBV6-5 with TRBJ2-7; D may be TRBD2 (6 bases). CDR1 and CDR2 from the germline V gene are MNHEY and SVGAGI. The CDR3 has 15 residues. Trimming left V 4 bases short and J 3 bases short, with 16 bases between.

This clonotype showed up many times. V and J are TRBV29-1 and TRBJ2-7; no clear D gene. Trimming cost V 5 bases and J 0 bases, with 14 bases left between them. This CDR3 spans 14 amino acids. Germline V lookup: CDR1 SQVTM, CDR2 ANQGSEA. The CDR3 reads CSVTHRLDSYEQYF. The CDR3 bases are TGCAGCGTTACCCACAGACTTGACTCCTACGAGCAGTACTTC.

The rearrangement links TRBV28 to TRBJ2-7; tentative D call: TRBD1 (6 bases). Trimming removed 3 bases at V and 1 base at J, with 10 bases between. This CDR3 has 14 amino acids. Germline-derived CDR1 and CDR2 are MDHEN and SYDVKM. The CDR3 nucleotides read TGTGCCAGCAGTTTGGTCCAGGGGTCCTACGAGCAGTACTTC. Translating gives CASSLVQGSYEQYF.

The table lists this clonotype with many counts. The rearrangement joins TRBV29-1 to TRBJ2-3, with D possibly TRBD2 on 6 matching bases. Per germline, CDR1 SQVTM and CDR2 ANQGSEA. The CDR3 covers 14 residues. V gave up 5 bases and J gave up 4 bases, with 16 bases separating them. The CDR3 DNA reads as TGCAGCGTTAGGTCGGGGAGGCAATCAGATACGCAGTATTTT. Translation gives CSVRSGRQSDTQYF.

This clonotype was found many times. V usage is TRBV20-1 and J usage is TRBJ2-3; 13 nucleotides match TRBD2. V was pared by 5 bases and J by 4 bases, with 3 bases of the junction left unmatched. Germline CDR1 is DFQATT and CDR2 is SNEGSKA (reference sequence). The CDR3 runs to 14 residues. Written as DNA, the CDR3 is TGCAGTGCTGCTACTAGCGGGAGGGCAGATACGCAGTATTTT. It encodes CSAATSGRADTQYF.

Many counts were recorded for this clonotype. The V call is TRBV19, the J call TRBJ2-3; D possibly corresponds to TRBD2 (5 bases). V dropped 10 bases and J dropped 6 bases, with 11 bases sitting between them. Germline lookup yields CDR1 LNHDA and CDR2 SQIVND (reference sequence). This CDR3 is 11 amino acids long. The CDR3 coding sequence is TGTGCCACCTCGCGAGGGGATACGCAGTATTTT. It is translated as CATSRGDTQYF.

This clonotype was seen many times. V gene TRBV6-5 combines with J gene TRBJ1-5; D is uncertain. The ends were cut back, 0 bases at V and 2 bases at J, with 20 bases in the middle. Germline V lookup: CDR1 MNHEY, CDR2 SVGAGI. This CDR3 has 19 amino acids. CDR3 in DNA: TGTGCCAGCAGTTACTCTCCTTTGGGGAGGGAGGTAGGCAATCAGCCCCAGCATTTT. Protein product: CASSYSPLGREVGNQPQHF.

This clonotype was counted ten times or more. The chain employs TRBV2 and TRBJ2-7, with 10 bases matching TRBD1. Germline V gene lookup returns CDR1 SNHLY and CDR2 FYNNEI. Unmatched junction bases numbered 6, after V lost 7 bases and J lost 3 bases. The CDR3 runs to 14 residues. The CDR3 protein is CASIRGTGVYEQYF. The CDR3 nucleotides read TGTGCCAGCATTCGAGGGACAGGGGTCTACGAGCAGTACTTC. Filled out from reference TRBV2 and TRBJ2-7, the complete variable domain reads EPEVTQTPSHQVTQMGQEVILRCVPISNHLYFYWYRQILGQKVEFLVSFYNNEISEKSEIFDDQFSVERPDGSNFTLKIRSTKLEDSAMYFCASIRGTGVYEQYFGPGTRLTVT.

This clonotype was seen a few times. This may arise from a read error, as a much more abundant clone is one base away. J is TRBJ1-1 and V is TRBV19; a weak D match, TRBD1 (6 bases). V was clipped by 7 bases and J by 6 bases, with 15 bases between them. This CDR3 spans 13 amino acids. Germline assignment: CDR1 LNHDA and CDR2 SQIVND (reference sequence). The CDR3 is CASNMGGRAEAFF. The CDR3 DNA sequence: TGTGCCAGTAATATGGGGGGCCGGGCTGAAGCTTTCTTT.

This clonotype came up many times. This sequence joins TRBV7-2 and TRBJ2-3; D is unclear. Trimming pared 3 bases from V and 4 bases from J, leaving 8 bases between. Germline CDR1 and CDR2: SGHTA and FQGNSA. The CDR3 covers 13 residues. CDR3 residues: CASSFIGPDTQYF. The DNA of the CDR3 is TGTGCCAGCAGCTTCATAGGACCAGATACGCAGTATTTT.

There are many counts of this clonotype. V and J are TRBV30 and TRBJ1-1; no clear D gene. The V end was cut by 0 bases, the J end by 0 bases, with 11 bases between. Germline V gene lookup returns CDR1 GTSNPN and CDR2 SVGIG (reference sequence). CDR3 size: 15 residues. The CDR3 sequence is CAWSVGGTLNTEAFF. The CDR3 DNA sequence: TGTGCCTGGAGTGTAGGAGGCACCTTGAACACTGAAGCTTTCTTT.

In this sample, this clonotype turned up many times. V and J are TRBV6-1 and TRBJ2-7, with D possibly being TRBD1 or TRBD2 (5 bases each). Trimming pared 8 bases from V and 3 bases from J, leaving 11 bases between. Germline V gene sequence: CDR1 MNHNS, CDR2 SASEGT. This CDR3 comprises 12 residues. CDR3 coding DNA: TGTGCCAGCCGGGGCGGGCACTACGAGCAGTACTTC. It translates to CASRGGHYEQYF.

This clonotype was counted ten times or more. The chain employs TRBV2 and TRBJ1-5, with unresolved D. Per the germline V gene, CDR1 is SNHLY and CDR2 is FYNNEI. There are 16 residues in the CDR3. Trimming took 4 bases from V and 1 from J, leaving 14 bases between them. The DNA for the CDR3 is TGTGCCAGCAGTGGGAGACTGGGTGGGAGCAATCAGCCCCAGCATTTT. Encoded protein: CASSGRLGGSNQPQHF.

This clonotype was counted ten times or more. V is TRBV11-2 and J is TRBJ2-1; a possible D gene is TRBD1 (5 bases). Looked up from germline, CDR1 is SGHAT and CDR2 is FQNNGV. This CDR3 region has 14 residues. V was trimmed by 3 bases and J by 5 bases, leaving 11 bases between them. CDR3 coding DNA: TGTGCCAGCAGCTTGGGGCCGGCGAACAATGAGCAGTTCTTC. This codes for CASSLGPANNEQFF.

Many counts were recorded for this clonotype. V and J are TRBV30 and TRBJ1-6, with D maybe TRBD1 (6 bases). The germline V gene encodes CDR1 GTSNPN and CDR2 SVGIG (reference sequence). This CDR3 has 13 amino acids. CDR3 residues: CGGTSGVNSPLHF. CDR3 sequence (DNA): TGTGGGGGGACATCAGGGGTTAATTCACCCCTCCACTTT.

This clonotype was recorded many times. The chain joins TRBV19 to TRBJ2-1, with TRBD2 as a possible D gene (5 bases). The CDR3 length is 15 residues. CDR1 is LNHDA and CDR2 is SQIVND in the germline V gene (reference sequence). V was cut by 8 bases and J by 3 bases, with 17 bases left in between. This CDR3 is CASSRLPSSYNEQFF. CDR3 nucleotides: TGTGCCAGTTCTAGACTACCTTCAAGCTACAATGAGCAGTTCTTC.

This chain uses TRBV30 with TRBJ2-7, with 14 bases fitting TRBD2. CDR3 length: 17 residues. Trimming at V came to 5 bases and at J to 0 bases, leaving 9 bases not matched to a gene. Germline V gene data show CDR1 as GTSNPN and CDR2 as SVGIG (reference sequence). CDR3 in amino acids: CAWEPGLAGAFSYEQYF. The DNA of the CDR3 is TGTGCCTGGGAACCGGGACTAGCGGGAGCCTTCTCCTACGAGCAGTACTTC.

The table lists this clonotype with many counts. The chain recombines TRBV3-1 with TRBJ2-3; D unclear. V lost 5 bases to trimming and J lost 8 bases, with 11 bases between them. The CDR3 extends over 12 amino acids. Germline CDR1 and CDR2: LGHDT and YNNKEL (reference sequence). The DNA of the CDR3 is TGTGCCAGCAGCGGAGAGTGGGCTACGCAGTATTTT. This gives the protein CASSGEWATQYF.

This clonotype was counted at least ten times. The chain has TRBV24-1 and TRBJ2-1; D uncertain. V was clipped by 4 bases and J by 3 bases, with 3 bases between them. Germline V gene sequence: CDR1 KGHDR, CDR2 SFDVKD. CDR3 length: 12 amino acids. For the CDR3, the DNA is TGTGCCACCAGTGAAAACTACAATGAGCAGTTCTTC. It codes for CATSENYNEQFF.

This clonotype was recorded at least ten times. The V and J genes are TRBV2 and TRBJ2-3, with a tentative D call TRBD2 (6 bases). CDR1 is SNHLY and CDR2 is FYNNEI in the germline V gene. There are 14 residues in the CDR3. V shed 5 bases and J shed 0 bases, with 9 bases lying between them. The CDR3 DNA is TGTGCCAGCAGTCCGCTAGCGAGCACAGATACGCAGTATTTT. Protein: CASSPLASTDTQYF.

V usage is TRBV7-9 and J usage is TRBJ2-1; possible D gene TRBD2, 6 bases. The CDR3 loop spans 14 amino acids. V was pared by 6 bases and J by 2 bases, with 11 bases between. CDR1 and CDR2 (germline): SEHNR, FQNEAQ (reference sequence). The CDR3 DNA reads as TGTGCCAGCAGTTTTAGCGGACCCTACAATGAGCAGTTCTTC. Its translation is CASSFSGPYNEQFF.

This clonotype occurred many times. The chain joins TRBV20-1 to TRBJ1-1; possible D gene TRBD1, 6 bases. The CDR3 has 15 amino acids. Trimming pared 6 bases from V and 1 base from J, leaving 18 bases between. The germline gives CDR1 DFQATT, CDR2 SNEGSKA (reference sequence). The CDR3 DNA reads TGCAGTGCGTTGGGGCAGGGGAGGGCGAACACTGAAGCTTTCTTT. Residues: CSALGQGRANTEAFF.

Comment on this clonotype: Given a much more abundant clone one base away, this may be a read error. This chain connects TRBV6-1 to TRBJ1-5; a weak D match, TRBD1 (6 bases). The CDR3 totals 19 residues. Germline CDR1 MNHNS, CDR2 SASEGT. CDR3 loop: CASSPRGTARDFSNQHQHF. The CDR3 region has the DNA TGTGCCAGCAGTCCAAGGGGGACGGCGAGAGATTTTAGCAATCAGCACCAGCATTTT.

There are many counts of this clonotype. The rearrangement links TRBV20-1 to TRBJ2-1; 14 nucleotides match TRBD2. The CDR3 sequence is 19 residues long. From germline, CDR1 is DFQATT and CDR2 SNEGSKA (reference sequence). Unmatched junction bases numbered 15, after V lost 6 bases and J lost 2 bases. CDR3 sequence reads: CSAIRLAGGSNLPYNEQFF. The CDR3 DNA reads TGCAGTGCCATAAGACTAGCGGGAGGGTCTAACCTTCCCTACAATGAGCAGTTCTTC.